This T cell receptor (beta chain) derives from a study of blood T cell repertoires in COVID-19. Sequenced by immunoSEQ multiplex PCR; TCRdb stores in-frame clones only, minus some. The table lists 300,000 to 450,000 clones, more than 75% of them singletons. The V gene's germline CDR1 is SGHTA and CDR2 FQGNSA. The V segment lost 5 bases and the J segment 8 bases; nucleotides outside the gene matches: 3. The CDR3 is made up of 13 amino acids. The chain uses TRBV7-2 and TRBJ2-1, with 10 bases matching TRBD1. Sequenced: PBMCs or T cells enriched from blood (not recorded which). This sequence was found in a man aged 25 to 40 who had recovered from COVID-19. CDR3 sequence reads: CASSRQGAHEQFF. The CDR3 DNA reads TGTGCCAGCAGCCGACAGGGGGCGCATGAGCAGTTCTTC. The full variable domain, in which reference TRBV7-2 and TRBJ2-1 provide the parts outside the CDR3, is GAGVSQSPSNKVTEKGKDVELRCDPISGHTALYWYRQSLGQGLEFLIYFQGNSAPDKSGLPSDRFSAERTGGSVSTLTIQRTQQEDSAVYLCASSRQGAHEQFFGPGTRLTVL.